The 2 T cell receptor beta chains below all came from one sample that was sequenced in a study of blood T cell repertoires in COVID-19. Produced via immunoSEQ multiplex PCR; TCRdb's table is partial and in-frame only. The table has just over 150,000 clones, 85% seen once; the top ten hold 3% to 4%. The sample consisted of peripheral blood. The source is a human donor with acute or convalescent COVID-19. The donor label of this sample is uncertain.

This clone was seen a single time. V and J are TRBV5-4 and TRBJ2-7; TRBD1 aligns across 7 bases. This CDR3 is 14 amino acids long. The junction had 7 bases not matched to a gene; V was cut back by 4 bases and J by 3 bases. The germline CDR1 and CDR2 sequences are SGHNT and YYREEE (reference sequence). The CDR3 DNA sequence: TGTGCCAGCAGCCATGACAGGGCATACTACGAGCAGTACTTC. Translating it yields CASSHDRAYYEQYF.

This rearrangement joins TRBV19 to TRBJ2-2; 12 bases align to TRBD1. Germline trimming cut 9 bases from V and 5 bases from J; bases unmatched to any gene: 4. Germline CDR1 reads LNHDA; CDR2 reads SQIVND (reference sequence). CDR3 length equals 14 residues. The CDR3 is CASRGQGATGELFF. The CDR3 nucleotides are TGTGCCAGCCGGGGACAGGGGGCGACCGGGGAGCTGTTTTTT.